The 22 T cell receptor beta chains listed next were all sequenced from one sample in a study of blood T cell repertoires in COVID-19 (dated by TCRdb to between 2020 and 2021). Library preparation used the immunoSEQ multiplex PCR assay. In TCRdb, the immuneACCESS table is reduced to in-frame sequences with V and J assigned. These tables do not hold every clone; where another copy was compared, an unresolved V gene accounts for under half, and the others remain unexplained. This sample is represented by about 320,000 clones; around 85% of them were singletons. The ten largest account for 1.9% of the sample. Sample: PBMCs or T cells enriched from blood (not recorded which). The receptors derive from a young woman who had been exposed to COVID-19.

V gene TRBV7-9 combines with J gene TRBJ1-1, with D uncertain. Looked up from germline, CDR1 is SEHNR and CDR2 is FQNEAQ (reference sequence). The CDR3 has 14 amino acids. The V end lost 1 base, the J end lost 8 bases, and 14 bases lay between the germline ends. The CDR3 is CASSLDRAGEEAFF. The CDR3 DNA reads TGTGCCAGCAGCTTAGATCGTGCGGGAGAGGAAGCTTTCTTT.

The chain carries TRBV29-1 and TRBJ2-1, with 7 bases lining up with TRBD1. Germline V gene data show CDR1 as SQVTM and CDR2 as ANQGSEA. This CDR3 region has 11 residues. V dropped 7 bases and J dropped 6; count of bases not matched to a gene: 3. CDR3 sequence (DNA): TGCAGCGCGGACAGGTCCAATGAGCAGTTCTTC. It specifies CSADRSNEQFF.

The chain couples TRBV18 to TRBJ2-2; D remains unclear. This CDR3 has 14 amino acids. With 2 bases removed from V and 7 bases from J, the gap between germline ends came to 11 bases. The germline CDR1 and CDR2 sequences are KGHSH and LQKENI. CDR3 region: CASSPTEISGELFF. The CDR3 DNA reads TGTGCCAGCTCACCAACAGAAATAAGCGGGGAGCTGTTTTTT.

The rearrangement uses TRBV30 and TRBJ2-2; 12 bases fit TRBD2. From germline, CDR1 is GTSNPN and CDR2 SVGIG (reference sequence). Trimming took 5 bases from V and 5 from J; bases not matched to a gene: 6. This CDR3 is built from 15 residues. For the CDR3, the DNA is TGTGCCTGGGGGGGACTAGCGGGCAGAACCGGGGAGCTGTTTTTT. Amino acid sequence: CAWGGLAGRTGELFF.

This chain joins TRBV5-1 and TRBJ1-1; D perhaps matches TRBD1 (6 bases). Germline V gene sequence: CDR1 SGHRS, CDR2 YFSETQ. This CDR3 comprises 14 residues. V lost 5 bases and J lost 5, with 16 bases in between. The CDR3 spells CASSLQGERTEAFF. DNA for the CDR3: TGCGCCAGCAGTTTACAGGGAGAGAGGACTGAAGCTTTCTTT.

The chain recombines TRBV27 with TRBJ2-7; 13 bases are a match to TRBD2. V lost 3 bases, J lost 7 bases, and 9 bases stayed unmatched. Germline CDR1 is MNHEY and CDR2 is SMNVEV (reference sequence). This CDR3 is 16 amino acids long. CDR3 bases: TGTGCCAGCAGTTTTACTCCGGGACTAGCGGGAAGGGAGCAGTACTTC. Amino acids: CASSFTPGLAGREQYF.

This rearrangement joins TRBV19 to TRBJ2-1; 7 bases agree with TRBD1. CDR3 length equals 15 residues. Per the germline V gene, CDR1 is LNHDA and CDR2 is SQIVND (reference sequence). The V and J ends lost 7 bases and 3 bases, in that order; junction bases with no gene match: 9. CDR3 protein: CASTRGRDSYNEQFF. The CDR3 coding sequence is TGTGCCAGTACCCGAGGCCGGGACAGCTACAATGAGCAGTTCTTC. The complete variable domain, with remaining parts taken from reference TRBV19 and TRBJ2-1, reads DGGITQSPKYLFRKEGQNVTLSCEQNLNHDAMYWYRQDPGQGLRLIYYSQIVNDFQKGDIAEGYSVSREKKESFPLTVTSAQKNPTAFYLCASTRGRDSYNEQFFGPGTRLTVL.

V usage is TRBV12-5 and J usage is TRBJ2-3, with a tentative D call TRBD1 (6 bases). This CDR3 is built from 14 residues. Germline CDR1 and CDR2: LGHNT and FRNRAP. The V gene lost 6 bases and the J gene lost 4 bases, with 14 bases spanning the gap. The DNA for the CDR3 is TGTGCTAGTGGCGGGACAATGAACGCAGATACGCAGTATTTT. Its protein is CASGGTMNADTQYF.

The gene calls are TRBV19 and TRBJ2-3; D remains ambiguous. Looked up from germline, CDR1 is LNHDA and CDR2 is SQIVND (reference sequence). The V end was cut by 4 bases, the J end by 2 bases, with 7 bases between. This CDR3 region has 13 residues. The CDR3: CASSTELTDTQYF. The CDR3 DNA reads as TGTGCCAGTAGTACGGAGCTCACAGATACGCAGTATTTT.

This clone is a singleton in its sample. This chain links TRBV28 with TRBJ2-3; 8 bases line up with TRBD1. Germline assignment: CDR1 MDHEN and CDR2 SYDVKM. The CDR3 consists of 16 residues. V shed 4 bases, J shed 1 base, and the junction held 7 bases outside the gene matches. CDR3 loop: CASSWTPGQGTDTQYF. CDR3 nucleotide sequence: TGTGCCAGCAGTTGGACACCGGGACAGGGCACAGATACGCAGTATTTT.

The chain is built from TRBV30 and TRBJ1-1, with 9 bases matching TRBD1. The germline gives CDR1 GTSNPN, CDR2 SVGIG (reference sequence). With V trimmed by 3 bases and J by 9 bases, 5 bases remained unmatched. The CDR3 sequence is 12 residues long. The CDR3, as DNA: TGTGCCTGGAGCGGGACAGGGAATAAAGCTTTCTTT. It specifies CAWSGTGNKAFF.

The chain links TRBV28 to TRBJ1-1; D is unresolved. Germline CDR1 reads MDHEN; CDR2 reads SYDVKM. V was trimmed by 0 bases and J by 3 bases, leaving 8 bases between them. The CDR3 contains 14 residues. DNA of the CDR3: TGTGCCAGCAGTTTATGGGAAGGAGACACTGAAGCTTTCTTT. Translating it yields CASSLWEGDTEAFF.

The CDR3 reads CASSLFFQGAQKGTEAFF. DNA of the CDR3: TGCGCCAGCAGCTTGTTCTTCCAGGGGGCGCAGAAAGGCACTGAAGCTTTCTTT. This chain links TRBV5-1 with TRBJ1-1; TRBD1 agrees at 8 bases. The CDR3 is made up of 18 amino acids. V shed 1 base and J 4 bases; nucleotides not matched to a gene: 15. The germline CDR1 and CDR2 sequences are SGHRS and YFSETQ.

This clone was seen a few times. The J gene is TRBJ1-3, the V gene TRBV19; D remains ambiguous. The germline V gene has CDR1 LNHDA and CDR2 SQIVND (reference sequence). V was clipped by 11 bases and J by 2 bases, with 13 bases between them. The CDR3 totals 13 residues. The DNA for the CDR3 is TGTGCCTCCCGGGTACCAGCTGGAAACACCATATATTTT. Amino acids: CASRVPAGNTIYF.

This clone appeared a single time. The chain recombines TRBV7-9 with TRBJ2-7; the match to TRBD1 covers 7 bases. V shed 5 bases and J 0 bases; nucleotides not matched to a gene: 10. Per the germline V gene, CDR1 is SEHNR and CDR2 is FQNEAQ (reference sequence). The CDR3 spans 16 residues. CDR3 sequence: CASSPTNRDSSYEQYF. CDR3 DNA: TGTGCCAGCAGCCCGACTAACCGGGACAGCTCCTACGAGCAGTACTTC. The full variable domain, in which reference TRBV7-9 and TRBJ2-7 provide the parts outside the CDR3, is DTGVSQNPRHKITKRGQNVTFRCDPISEHNRLYWYRQTLGQGPEFLTYFQNEAQLEKSRLLSDRFSAERPKGSFSTLEIQRTEQGDSAMYLCASSPTNRDSSYEQYFGPGTRLTVT.

J is TRBJ1-1 and V is TRBV20-1; the D gene is possibly TRBD1 (5 bases). This CDR3 contains 13 residues. CDR1 is DFQATT and CDR2 is SNEGSKA in the germline V gene (reference sequence). V was pared by 3 bases and J by 4 bases, with 12 bases between. In nucleotides, the CDR3 is TGCAGTGCTAGTCCCTCCGGGGGCACTGAAGCTTTCTTT. This gives the protein CSASPSGGTEAFF.

The V call is TRBV3-1 (or the pseudogene TRBV3-2), the J call TRBJ1-4, with 9 positions matching TRBD1. The CDR3 has 16 amino acids. With V trimmed by 4 bases and J by 4 bases, 7 bases remained unmatched. Germline CDR1 reads LGHDT; CDR2 reads YNNKEL (reference sequence). This CDR3 is CASSRTGQGINEKLFF. As DNA, the CDR3 is TGTGCCAGCAGCCGAACCGGACAGGGGATTAATGAAAAACTGTTTTTT.

V and J are TRBV5-1 and TRBJ2-3, with 11 nucleotides matching TRBD2. Germline CDR1 reads SGHRS; CDR2 reads YFSETQ. V lost 0 bases to trimming and J lost 2 bases; unmatched junction nucleotides: 2. CDR3 length: 16 residues. CDR3 region: CASSLGLAGPTDTQYF. The CDR3 DNA reads as TGCGCCAGCAGCTTGGGACTAGCGGGACCCACAGATACGCAGTATTTT.

The J gene is TRBJ2-7, the V gene TRBV18, with TRBD2 identical over 9 bases. The junction had 3 bases not matched to a gene; V was cut back by 1 base and J by 5 bases. Germline CDR1 reads KGHSH; CDR2 reads LQKENI. The CDR3 loop spans 14 amino acids. CDR3 coding DNA: TGTGCCAGCTCACCACTAGCGGGAGAGGACGAGCAGTACTTC. Protein product: CASSPLAGEDEQYF.

The chain is built from TRBV2 and TRBJ1-1, with D perhaps TRBD1 (5 bases). CDR3 length: 13 amino acids. V was pared by 4 bases and J by 4 bases, with 10 bases between. Germline CDR1 is SNHLY and CDR2 is FYNNEI. CDR3 sequence (DNA): TGTGCCAGCAGTGGGGGGAGGGGCACTGAAGCTTTCTTT. The encoded protein is CASSGGRGTEAFF.

This chain links TRBV28 with TRBJ1-3; no clear D. Germline loops: CDR1 MDHEN, CDR2 SYDVKM. V shed 4 bases and J shed 0 bases, with 4 bases lying between them. The CDR3 contains 13 residues. The DNA for the CDR3 is TGTGCCAGCAGTTCCCACTCTGGAAACACCATATATTTT. It translates to CASSSHSGNTIYF.

The chain carries TRBV6-1 and TRBJ2-1, with D possibly matching TRBD2 (6 bases). The V gene lost 2 bases and the J gene lost 6 bases, with 14 bases spanning the gap. CDR1 MNHNS and CDR2 SASEGT come from the germline V gene. There are 15 residues in the CDR3. DNA of the CDR3: TGTGCCAGCAGTGAATTAATACTAGCTGTCAATGAGCAGTTCTTC. The encoded protein is CASSELILAVNEQFF.